One sample yielded the 13 T cell receptor beta chains listed below, sequenced in a study of beta chain features in type 1 diabetes. Every bit of the isolated RNA underwent reverse transcription, so sequencing read expressed TCRB transcripts. Using immunoSEQ multiplex PCR, the repertoire was profiled, and TCRdb retains in-frame clones only, with some absent. The sample yields about 260,000 clones, under 70% seen once. Source material: naive CD4+ T cells from blood. The receptors were sampled from a man in his thirties or forties in good health.

V and J are TRBV28 and TRBJ1-1; no clear D. Trimming left V 3 bases short and J 4 bases short, with 0 bases between. The germline CDR1 and CDR2 sequences are MDHEN and SYDVKM. This CDR3 contains 10 residues. The CDR3 loop is CASSFTEAFF. As DNA, the CDR3 is TGTGCCAGCAGTTTCACTGAAGCTTTCTTT.

This clone was seen a handful of times. Other nucleotide sequences in the sample specify the same CDR3. CDR3 residues: CAWSVVPYEQYF. The CDR3 DNA sequence: TGTGCCTGGAGTGTAGTCCCCTACGAGCAGTACTTC. The chain recombines TRBV30 with TRBJ2-7; D unresolved. V lost 0 bases, J lost 2 bases, and 5 bases lay in between. The CDR3 has 12 amino acids. Germline V gene data show CDR1 as GTSNPN and CDR2 as SVGIG (reference sequence).

The V gene is TRBV15, the J gene TRBJ2-1; D gene unclear. Germline V lookup: CDR1 LNHNV, CDR2 YYDKDF (reference sequence). The CDR3 is made up of 16 amino acids. Trimming took off 0 bases at V and 7 bases at J, with 16 bases between the two ends. The DNA for the CDR3 is TGTGCCACCAGCAGAGATAGGGTAGAACTACTAAATGAGCAGTTCTTC. Protein product: CATSRDRVELLNEQFF. The whole variable domain, filled in from reference TRBV15 and TRBJ2-1, reads DAMVIQNPRYQVTQFGKPVTLSCSQTLNHNVMYWYQQKSSQAPKLLFHYYDKDFNNEADTPDNFQSRRPNTSFCFLDIRSPGLGDTAMYLCATSRDRVELLNEQFFGPGTRLTVL.

This clone was recorded a few times. J is TRBJ1-4 and V is TRBV6-6; 9 bases align to TRBD1. The CDR3 loop spans 16 amino acids. CDR1 MNHNY and CDR2 SVGAGI come from the germline V gene (reference sequence). Trimming cost V 4 bases and J 7 bases; bases outside gene matches: 10. The DNA for the CDR3 is TGTGCCAGCAGTTCCCCCCGACAGGGGGGTAGTGAAAAACTGTTTTTT. Translation: CASSSPRQGGSEKLFF.

In this sample, this clone turned up a few times. The CDR3 DNA is TGCAGCGTTGAACACAGGGGGGACTCTGGGGCCAACGTCCTGACTTTC. Its protein product is CSVEHRGDSGANVLTF. J is TRBJ2-6 and V is TRBV29-1; TRBD1 matches 8 bases. V shed 2 bases and J 0 bases; nucleotides not matched to a gene: 3. The CDR3 is made up of 16 amino acids. The V gene's germline CDR1 is SQVTM and CDR2 ANQGSEA.

This sequence joins TRBV28 and TRBJ2-7, with TRBD1 matching 7 bases. J lost 5 bases, V lost 6 bases, and 13 bases had no gene match. This CDR3 contains 15 residues. Germline CDR1 MDHEN, CDR2 SYDVKM. The CDR3 sequence: CASSRSRTGPDEQYF. CDR3 sequence (DNA): TGTGCCAGCAGCCGCTCCCGGACAGGTCCGGACGAGCAGTACTTC.

CDR3 in amino acids: CASSPAGQGKGQFF. The CDR3 DNA is TGTGCCAGCAGCCCCGCCGGACAGGGTAAAGGGCAGTTCTTC. The chain uses TRBV7-9 and TRBJ2-1, with 8 nucleotides matching TRBD1. Germline assignment: CDR1 SEHNR and CDR2 FQNEAQ (reference sequence). The V gene end was trimmed by 5 bases and the J gene end by 12 bases; junction bases not matched to a gene: 12. CDR3 size: 14 residues.

The chain couples TRBV9 to TRBJ1-2; D gene ambiguous. The CDR3 extends over 13 amino acids. The V gene's germline CDR1 is SGDLS and CDR2 YYNGEE. V lost 3 bases, J lost 6 bases, and 12 bases lay in between. The CDR3, as DNA: TGTGCCAGCAGCGCCAGAAGGTACGATGGCTACACCTTC. Protein sequence: CASSARRYDGYTF.

CDR3 nucleotides: TGTGCCAGCAGTTTACAAAGACAGCAGAAAGAGACCCAGTACTTC. Residues: CASSLQRQQKETQYF. The gene calls are TRBV28 and TRBJ2-5; the D gene is possibly TRBD1 (5 bases). The V end was cut by 2 bases, the J end by 3 bases, with 13 bases between. This CDR3 region has 15 residues. Germline assignment: CDR1 MDHEN and CDR2 SYDVKM.

As to this clone: The sample contains more than one DNA sequence encoding this CDR3. The V and J genes are TRBV29-1 and TRBJ2-1; the match to TRBD1 covers 8 bases. The germline V gene has CDR1 SQVTM and CDR2 ANQGSEA. Trimming removed 7 bases from V and 1 base from J; junction bases left unmatched: 3. CDR3 length equals 13 residues. The CDR3, as DNA: TGCAGCGCCCGGACAGGGTCCTACAATGAGCAGTTCTTC. Encoded protein: CSARTGSYNEQFF.

This chain joins TRBV9 and TRBJ2-3; TRBD1 might be the D (5 bases). The V gene's germline CDR1 is SGDLS and CDR2 YYNGEE. Trimming pared 0 bases from V and 2 bases from J, leaving 10 bases between. The CDR3 spans 15 residues. The CDR3 region has the DNA TGTGCCAGCAGCGTAGATGGGGCACCCACAGATACGCAGTATTTT. This translates into CASSVDGAPTDTQYF.

The chain carries TRBV28 and TRBJ2-3, with 7 bases that match TRBD1. The V and J ends lost 3 bases and 5 bases, in that order; junction bases with no gene match: 5. Germline CDR1 and CDR2: MDHEN and SYDVKM. CDR3 length: 14 residues. The CDR3, as DNA: TGTGCCAGCAGTTTTAACAGGGGCATAGATACGCAGTATTTT. Protein sequence: CASSFNRGIDTQYF.

This chain joins TRBV30 and TRBJ1-1; unclear D gene. The ends were cut back, 2 bases at V and 5 bases at J, with 6 bases in the middle. Looked up from germline, CDR1 is GTSNPN and CDR2 is SVGIG (reference sequence). The CDR3 is 11 amino acids. Here the CDR3 DNA reads TGTGCCTGGAGTCCCAAAACTGAAGCTTTCTTT. Translation: CAWSPKTEAFF.